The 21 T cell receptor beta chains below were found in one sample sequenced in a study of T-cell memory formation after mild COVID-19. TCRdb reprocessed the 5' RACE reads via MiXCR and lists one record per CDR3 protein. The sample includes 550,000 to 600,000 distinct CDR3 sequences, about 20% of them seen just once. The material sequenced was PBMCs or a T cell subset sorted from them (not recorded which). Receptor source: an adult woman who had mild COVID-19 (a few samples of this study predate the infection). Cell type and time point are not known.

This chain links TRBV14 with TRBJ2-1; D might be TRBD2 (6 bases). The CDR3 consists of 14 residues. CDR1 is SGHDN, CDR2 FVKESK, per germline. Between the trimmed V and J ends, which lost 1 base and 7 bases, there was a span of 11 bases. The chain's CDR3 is CASSQVKGRNEQFF. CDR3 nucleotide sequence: TGTGCCAGCAGCCAAGTTAAGGGGAGGAATGAGCAGTTCTTC.

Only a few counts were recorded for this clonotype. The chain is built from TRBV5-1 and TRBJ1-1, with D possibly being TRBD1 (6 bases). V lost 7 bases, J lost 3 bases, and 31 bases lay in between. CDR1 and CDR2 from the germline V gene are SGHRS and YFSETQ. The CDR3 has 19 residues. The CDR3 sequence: CASRAWVVGGARGDTEAFF. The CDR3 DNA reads TGCGCCAGCCGAGCTTGGGTGGTGGGGGGCGCCAGGGGTGACACTGAAGCTTTCTTT.

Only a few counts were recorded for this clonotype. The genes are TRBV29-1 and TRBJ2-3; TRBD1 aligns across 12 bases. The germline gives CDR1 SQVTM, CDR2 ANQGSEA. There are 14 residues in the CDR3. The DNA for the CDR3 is TGCGCCCTCCGGGACAGGGGGCAGCAGGATACGCAGTATTTT. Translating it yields CALRDRGQQDTQYF.

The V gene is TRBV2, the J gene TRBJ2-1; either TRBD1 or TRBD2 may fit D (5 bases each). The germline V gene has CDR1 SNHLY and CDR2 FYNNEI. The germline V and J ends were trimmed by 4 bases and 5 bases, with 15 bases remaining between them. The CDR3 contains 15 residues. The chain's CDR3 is CASSGGRGTNNEQFF. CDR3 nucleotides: TGTGCCAGCAGTGGGGGGAGAGGAACCAACAATGAGCAGTTCTTC.

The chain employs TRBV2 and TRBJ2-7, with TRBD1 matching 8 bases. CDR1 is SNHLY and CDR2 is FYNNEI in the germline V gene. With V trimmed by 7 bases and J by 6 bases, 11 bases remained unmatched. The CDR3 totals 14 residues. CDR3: CASTRTGTNREQYF. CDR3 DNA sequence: TGTGCCAGCACGAGGACAGGGACCAATCGCGAGCAGTACTTC.

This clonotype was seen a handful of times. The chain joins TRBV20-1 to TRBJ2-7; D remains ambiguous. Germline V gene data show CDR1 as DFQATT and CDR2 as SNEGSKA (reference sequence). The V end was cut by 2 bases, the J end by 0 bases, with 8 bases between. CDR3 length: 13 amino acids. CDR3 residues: CSARSRSSYEQYF. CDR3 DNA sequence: TGCAGTGCTAGATCGAGGAGCTCCTACGAGCAGTACTTC.

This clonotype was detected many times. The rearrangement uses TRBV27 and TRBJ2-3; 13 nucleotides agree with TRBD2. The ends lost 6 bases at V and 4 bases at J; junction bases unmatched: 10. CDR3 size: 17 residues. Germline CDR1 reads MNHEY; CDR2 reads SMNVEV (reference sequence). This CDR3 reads CASSRTSGSLFPDTQYF. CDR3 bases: TGTGCCAGCAGCCGGACTAGCGGGAGTTTATTTCCAGATACGCAGTATTTT.

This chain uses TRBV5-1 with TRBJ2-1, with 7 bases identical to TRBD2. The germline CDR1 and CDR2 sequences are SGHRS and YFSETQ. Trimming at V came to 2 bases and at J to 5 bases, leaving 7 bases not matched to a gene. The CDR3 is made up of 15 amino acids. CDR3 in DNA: TGCGCCAGCAGCTTCACAAGCGGGGCGAACAATGAGCAGTTCTTC. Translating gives CASSFTSGANNEQFF.

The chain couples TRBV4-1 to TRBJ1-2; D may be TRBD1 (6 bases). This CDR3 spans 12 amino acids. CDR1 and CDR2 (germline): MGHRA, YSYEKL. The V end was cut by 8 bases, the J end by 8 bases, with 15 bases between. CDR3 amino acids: CASGTWVWGYTF. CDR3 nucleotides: TGCGCCAGCGGGACATGGGTATGGGGCTACACCTTC.

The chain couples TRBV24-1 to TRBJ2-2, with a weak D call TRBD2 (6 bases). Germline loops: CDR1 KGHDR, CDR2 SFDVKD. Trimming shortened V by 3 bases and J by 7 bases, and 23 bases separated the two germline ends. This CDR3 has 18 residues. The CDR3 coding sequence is TGTGCCACCAGTGATCCAAAGGTCCGGGCGAAAGCGGGCGGGGAGCTGTTTTTT. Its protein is CATSDPKVRAKAGGELFF.

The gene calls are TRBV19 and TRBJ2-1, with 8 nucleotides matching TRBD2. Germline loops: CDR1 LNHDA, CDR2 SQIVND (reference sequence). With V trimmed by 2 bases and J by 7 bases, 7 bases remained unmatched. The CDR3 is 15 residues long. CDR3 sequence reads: CASSIYGRAGNEQFF. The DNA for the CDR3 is TGTGCCAGTAGTATATACGGGAGGGCCGGTAATGAGCAGTTCTTC.

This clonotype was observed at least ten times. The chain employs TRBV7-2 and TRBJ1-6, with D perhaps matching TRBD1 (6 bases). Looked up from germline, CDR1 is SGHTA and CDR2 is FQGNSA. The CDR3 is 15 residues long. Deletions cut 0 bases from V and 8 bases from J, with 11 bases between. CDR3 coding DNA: TGTGCCAGCAGCTTAGCCCAGGGGCGGTATTCACCCCTCCACTTT. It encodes CASSLAQGRYSPLHF.

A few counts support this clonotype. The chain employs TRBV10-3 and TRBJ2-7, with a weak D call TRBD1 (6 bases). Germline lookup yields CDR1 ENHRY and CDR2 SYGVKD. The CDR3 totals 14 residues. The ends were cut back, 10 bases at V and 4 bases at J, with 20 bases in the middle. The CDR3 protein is CATMPAGDFYEQYF. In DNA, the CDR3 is TGTGCCACCATGCCAGCAGGGGATTTTTACGAGCAGTACTTC.

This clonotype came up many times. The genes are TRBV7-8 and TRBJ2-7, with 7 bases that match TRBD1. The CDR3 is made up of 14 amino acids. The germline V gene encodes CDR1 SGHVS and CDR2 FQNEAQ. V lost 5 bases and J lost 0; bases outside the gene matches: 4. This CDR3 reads CASSPTGDSYEQYF. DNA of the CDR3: TGTGCCAGCAGCCCAACAGGGGACTCCTACGAGCAGTACTTC.

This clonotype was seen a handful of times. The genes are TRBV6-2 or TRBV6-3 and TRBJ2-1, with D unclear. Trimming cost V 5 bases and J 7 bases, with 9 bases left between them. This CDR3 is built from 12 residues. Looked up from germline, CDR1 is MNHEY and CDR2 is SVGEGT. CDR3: CASSVVGNEQFF. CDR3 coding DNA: TGTGCCAGCAGTGTTGTGGGGAATGAGCAGTTCTTC.

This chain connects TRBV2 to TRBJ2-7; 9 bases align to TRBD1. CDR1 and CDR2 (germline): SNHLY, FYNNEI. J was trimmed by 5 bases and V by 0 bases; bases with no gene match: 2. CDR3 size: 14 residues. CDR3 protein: CASSEARTGDEQYF. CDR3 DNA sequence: TGTGCCAGCAGTGAAGCCCGGACAGGGGACGAGCAGTACTTC.

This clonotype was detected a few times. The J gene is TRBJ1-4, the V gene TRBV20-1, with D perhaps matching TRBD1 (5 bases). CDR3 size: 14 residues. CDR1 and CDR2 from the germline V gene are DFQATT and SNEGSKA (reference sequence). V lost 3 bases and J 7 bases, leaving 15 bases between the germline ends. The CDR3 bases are TGCAGTGCTAGGAACGGGGGAGCGGGTGAAAAACTGTTTTTT. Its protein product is CSARNGGAGEKLFF.

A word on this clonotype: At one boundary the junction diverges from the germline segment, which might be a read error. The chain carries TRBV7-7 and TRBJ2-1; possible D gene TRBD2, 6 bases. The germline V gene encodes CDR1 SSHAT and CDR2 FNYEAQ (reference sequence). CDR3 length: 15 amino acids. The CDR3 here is CASSPREGSYNEQFF. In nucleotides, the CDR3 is TGTGCTAGCAGCCCGCGGGAAGGCTCCTACAATGAGCAGTTCTTC.

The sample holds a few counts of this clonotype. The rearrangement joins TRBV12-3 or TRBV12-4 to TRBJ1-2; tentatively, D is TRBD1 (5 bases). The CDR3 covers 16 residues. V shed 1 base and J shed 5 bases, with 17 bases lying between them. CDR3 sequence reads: CASSLVISGGVYGYTF. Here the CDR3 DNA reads TGTGCCAGCAGTTTAGTTATATCCGGGGGGGTATATGGCTACACCTTC.

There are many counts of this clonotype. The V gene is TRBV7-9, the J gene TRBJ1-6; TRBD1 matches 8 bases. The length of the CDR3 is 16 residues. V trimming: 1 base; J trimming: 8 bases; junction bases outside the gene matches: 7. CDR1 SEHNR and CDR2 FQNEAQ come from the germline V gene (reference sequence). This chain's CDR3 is CASSLGQGTLDSPLHF. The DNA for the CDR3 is TGTGCCAGCAGCTTAGGACAGGGGACTCTTGATTCACCCCTCCACTTT. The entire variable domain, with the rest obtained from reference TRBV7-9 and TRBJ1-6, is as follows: DTGVSQNPRHKITKRGQNVTFRCDPISEHNRLYWYRQTLGQGPEFLTYFQNEAQLEKSRLLSDRFSAERPKGSFSTLEIQRTEQGDSAMYLCASSLGQGTLDSPLHFGNGTRLTVT.

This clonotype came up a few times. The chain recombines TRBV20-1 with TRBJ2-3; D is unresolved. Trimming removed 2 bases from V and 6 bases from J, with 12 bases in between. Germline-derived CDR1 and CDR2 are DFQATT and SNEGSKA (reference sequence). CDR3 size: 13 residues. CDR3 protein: CSARKENADTQYF. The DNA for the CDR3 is TGCAGTGCTAGAAAAGAAAATGCCGATACGCAGTATTTT.